Listed below are T cell receptor beta chains from one sample, sequenced in a study of T cell repertoires in cytomegalovirus infection. TCRdb passed the reads through MiXCR, listing each CDR3 protein once. Of more than 350,000 distinct CDR3 sequences detected, approximately 32% appear once; the ten largest clones hold 12% to 15%. The sequenced sample was PBMCs. The source of these receptors is a human donor in good health (CMV status not recorded). Some clones in this sample may be carry-over from other donors' samples. Both conserved end residues are part of each CDR3. The order of the fields is D gene, V gene, J gene, clone size, CDR3 length, CDR3 DNA, CDR3 protein. The D gene is left open where the match is weak. For some rows the clone size is stated as once, few or many, or as a class when expanded; others skip it.

D gene: -
V gene: TRBV10-3
J gene: TRBJ2-6
clone size: -
CDR3 length: 17
CDR3 DNA: TGTGCCATCAGTGATCGGGGTACAGTATCTGGGGCCAACGTCCTGACTTTC
CDR3 protein: CAISDRGTVSGANVLTF

D gene: -
V gene: TRBV5-4
J gene: TRBJ2-5
clone size: -
CDR3 length: 15
CDR3 DNA: TGTGCCAGCAGCTTGGCGTGGGGATCAGCAGAGACCCAGTACTTC
CDR3 protein: CASSLAWGSAETQYF

D gene: -
V gene: TRBV18
J gene: TRBJ1-2
clone size: -
CDR3 length: 15
CDR3 DNA: TGTGCCAGCTCACCCTTACAAGACCCTTCCTATGGCTACACCTTC
CDR3 protein: CASSPLQDPSYGYTF

D gene: -
V gene: TRBV7-8
J gene: TRBJ2-7
clone size: many
CDR3 length: 14
CDR3 DNA: TGTGCCAGCAGCCCATGGACACAACCCTACGAGCAGTACTTC
CDR3 protein: CASSPWTQPYEQYF

D gene: -
V gene: TRBV7-3
J gene: TRBJ1-1
clone size: many
CDR3 length: 13
CDR3 DNA: TGTGCCAGCAGCTCGGGTCCAAAGACTGAAGCTTTCTTT
CDR3 protein: CASSSGPKTEAFF

D gene: TRBD2
V gene: TRBV6-5
J gene: TRBJ2-7
clone size: few
CDR3 length: 18
CDR3 DNA: TGTGCCAGCAGTTACTCGCCACCGCTAGCGGGCGGATCCTACGAGCAGTACTTC
CDR3 protein: CASSYSPPLAGGSYEQYF

D gene: -
V gene: TRBV2
J gene: TRBJ2-7
clone size: -
CDR3 length: 15
CDR3 DNA: TGTGCCAGCAGTAATAACAGGGTTCTTACCTACGAGCAGTACTTC
CDR3 protein: CASSNNRVLTYEQYF

D gene: -
V gene: TRBV19
J gene: TRBJ1-1
clone size: -
CDR3 length: 14
CDR3 DNA: TGTGCCAGTATGCCGGGGTGGGCGAACACTGAAGCTTTCTTT
CDR3 protein: CASMPGWANTEAFF

D gene: -
V gene: TRBV5-6
J gene: TRBJ2-4
clone size: -
CDR3 length: 12
CDR3 DNA: TGTGCCAGCAGCTCAGGGATGGCCATTCAGTACTTC
CDR3 protein: CASSSGMAIQYF

D gene: -
V gene: TRBV24-1
J gene: TRBJ2-2
clone size: -
CDR3 length: 14
CDR3 DNA: TGTGCCACCAGTGATTTGACGGACACCGGGGAGCTGTTTTTT
CDR3 protein: CATSDLTDTGELFF

D gene: TRBD1
V gene: TRBV6-5
J gene: TRBJ1-4
clone size: -
CDR3 length: 13
CDR3 DNA: TGTGCCAGCAGCTTGGACAGGGGAAAAAAACTGTTTTTT
CDR3 protein: CASSLDRGKKLFF

D gene: -
V gene: TRBV10-3
J gene: TRBJ2-7
clone size: few
CDR3 length: 14
CDR3 DNA: TGTGCCATCAGTGAGTCGGCCGGTCCCTACGAGCAGTACTTC
CDR3 protein: CAISESAGPYEQYF

D gene: TRBD1
V gene: TRBV12-3/TRBV12-4
J gene: TRBJ2-7
clone size: many
CDR3 length: 14
CDR3 DNA: TGTGCCAGCAGATTCCCCGGGACAGGGAACGAGCAGTACTTC
CDR3 protein: CASRFPGTGNEQYF

D gene: -
V gene: TRBV13
J gene: TRBJ1-2
clone size: few
CDR3 length: 15
CDR3 DNA: TGTGCCAGCAGCCTTCGAGGTTGGGCGGACTATGGCTACACCTTC
CDR3 protein: CASSLRGWADYGYTF

D gene: TRBD2
V gene: TRBV7-7
J gene: TRBJ2-5
clone size: -
CDR3 length: 14
CDR3 DNA: TGTGCTAGCAGCTTAGCGGGGGGCGCAGAGACCCAGTACTTC
CDR3 protein: CASSLAGGAETQYF

D gene: -
V gene: TRBV7-6
J gene: TRBJ2-7
clone size: many
CDR3 length: 14
CDR3 DNA: TGTGCCAGCAGCTTTGACATAAAAGCCCACGAGCAGTACTTC
CDR3 protein: CASSFDIKAHEQYF

D gene: TRBD1
V gene: TRBV7-8
J gene: TRBJ1-6
clone size: many
CDR3 length: 14
CDR3 DNA: TGTGCCAGCAGCCAGGACAGGAAAAATTCACCCCTCCACTTT
CDR3 protein: CASSQDRKNSPLHF

D gene: -
V gene: TRBV5-5
J gene: TRBJ1-6
clone size: few
CDR3 length: 14
CDR3 DNA: TGTGCCAGCAGGGGGTTGGACAATCAATCACCCCTCCACTTT
CDR3 protein: CASRGLDNQSPLHF

D gene: -
V gene: TRBV5-4
J gene: TRBJ2-1
clone size: -
CDR3 length: 16
CDR3 DNA: TGTGCCAGCAGCTTGTGGGGGGTCACCCAATACAATGAGCAGTTCTTC
CDR3 protein: CASSLWGVTQYNEQFF

D gene: -
V gene: TRBV7-2
J gene: TRBJ2-4
clone size: many
CDR3 length: 16
CDR3 DNA: TGTGCCAGCAGCTTAGTCCCAGGGCAAGCCAAAAACATTCAGTACTTC
CDR3 protein: CASSLVPGQAKNIQYF

D gene: -
V gene: TRBV24-1
J gene: TRBJ2-3
clone size: few
CDR3 length: 15
CDR3 DNA: TGTGCCACCAGTGACGAGGGACCAGGCACAGATACGCAGTATTTT
CDR3 protein: CATSDEGPGTDTQYF

D gene: -
V gene: TRBV7-9
J gene: TRBJ2-6
clone size: -
CDR3 length: 18
CDR3 DNA: TGTGCCAGCAGCCCGGGATCCGGGCCGCGAACGGGGGCCAACGTCCTGACTTTC
CDR3 protein: CASSPGSGPRTGANVLTF

D gene: TRBD1
V gene: TRBV11-3
J gene: TRBJ1-1
clone size: many
CDR3 length: 13
CDR3 DNA: TGTGCCAGCAGCTACAGGGGGCACACTGAAGCTTTCTTT
CDR3 protein: CASSYRGHTEAFF

D gene: -
V gene: TRBV7-8
J gene: TRBJ2-1
clone size: few
CDR3 length: 14
CDR3 DNA: TGTGCCAGCAGCTCCCGGGAAGGTTCCAATGAGCAGTTCTTC
CDR3 protein: CASSSREGSNEQFF

D gene: -
V gene: TRBV7-3
J gene: TRBJ2-1
clone size: few
CDR3 length: 12
CDR3 DNA: TGTGCCAGCAGCCGCAACTTAGATGAGCAGTTCTTC
CDR3 protein: CASSRNLDEQFF

D gene: -
V gene: TRBV10-2
J gene: TRBJ1-1
clone size: few
CDR3 length: 14
CDR3 DNA: TGCGCCAGCAGTGAGATCAACCAGAACACTGAAGCTTTCTTT
CDR3 protein: CASSEINQNTEAFF

D gene: TRBD2
V gene: TRBV2
J gene: TRBJ2-1
clone size: -
CDR3 length: 15
CDR3 DNA: TGTGCCAGCAGTGATCCTAGCGGGGGGGCCAATGAGCAGTTCTTC
CDR3 protein: CASSDPSGGANEQFF

D gene: TRBD1
V gene: TRBV6-2/TRBV6-3
J gene: TRBJ2-3
clone size: -
CDR3 length: 19
CDR3 DNA: TGTGCCAGCAGTAACCCGGCCGGGACAGGGGGCAATGCCACAGATAAGCAGTATTTT
CDR3 protein: CASSNPAGTGGNATDKQYF

D gene: -
V gene: TRBV7-3
J gene: TRBJ1-1
clone size: few
CDR3 length: 13
CDR3 DNA: TGTGCCAGCAGTAGAGAGAAGACCACTGAAGCTTTCTTT
CDR3 protein: CASSREKTTEAFF

D gene: -
V gene: TRBV5-6
J gene: TRBJ1-4
clone size: -
CDR3 length: 16
CDR3 DNA: TGTGCCAGCAGCTTGGCCCCGAGAACTACTAATGAAAAACTGTTTTTT
CDR3 protein: CASSLAPRTTNEKLFF

D gene: -
V gene: TRBV28
J gene: TRBJ1-2
clone size: many
CDR3 length: 14
CDR3 DNA: TGTGCCAGCAGTTTAGGGGACCGAAACTATGGCTACACCTTC
CDR3 protein: CASSLGDRNYGYTF

D gene: -
V gene: TRBV19
J gene: TRBJ2-2
clone size: -
CDR3 length: 15
CDR3 DNA: TGTGCCAGTAGTATATATGGTTCTGGGACCGGGGAGCTGTTTTTT
CDR3 protein: CASSIYGSGTGELFF

D gene: TRBD1
V gene: TRBV29-1
J gene: TRBJ1-1
clone size: few
CDR3 length: 13
CDR3 DNA: TGCAGCGTTATACGGGACAGTGGCTTAGCAGCTTTCTTT
CDR3 protein: CSVIRDSGLAAFF

D gene: -
V gene: TRBV7-2
J gene: TRBJ2-5
clone size: many
CDR3 length: 16
CDR3 DNA: TGTGCCAGCAGCCCCGGGGGCAGGGGGGGTGTAGGGGCCCAGTACTTC
CDR3 protein: CASSPGGRGGVGAQYF

D gene: TRBD1
V gene: TRBV20-1
J gene: TRBJ1-2
clone size: -
CDR3 length: 13
CDR3 DNA: TGCAGTGCTAGATTTGGGACAGAATATGGCTACACCTTC
CDR3 protein: CSARFGTEYGYTF

D gene: -
V gene: TRBV11-2
J gene: TRBJ1-6
clone size: few
CDR3 length: 16
CDR3 DNA: TGTGCCAGCAGCTCCCGCACGAGCTCCTATAATTCACCCCTCCACTTT
CDR3 protein: CASSSRTSSYNSPLHF

D gene: TRBD1
V gene: TRBV2
J gene: TRBJ1-6
clone size: -
CDR3 length: 13
CDR3 DNA: TGTGCCAGCAAGACAGGGGATAATTCACCCCTCCACTTT
CDR3 protein: CASKTGDNSPLHF

D gene: TRBD1
V gene: TRBV2
J gene: TRBJ2-1
clone size: few
CDR3 length: 15
CDR3 DNA: TGTGCCAGCAGAGACAGGGGGCCCGGGTACAATGAGCAGTTCTTC
CDR3 protein: CASRDRGPGYNEQFF

D gene: -
V gene: TRBV9
J gene: TRBJ1-1
clone size: once
CDR3 length: 14
CDR3 DNA: TGTGCCAGCAGCGTAGTGGTCAGGTCCACTGAAGCTTTCTTT
CDR3 protein: CASSVVVRSTEAFF

D gene: -
V gene: TRBV19
J gene: TRBJ1-3
clone size: many
CDR3 length: 15
CDR3 DNA: TGTGCCAGTAGTATAGACCGGTACTCTGGAAACACCATATATTTT
CDR3 protein: CASSIDRYSGNTIYF

D gene: -
V gene: TRBV7-2
J gene: TRBJ2-5
clone size: few
CDR3 length: 15
CDR3 DNA: TGTGCCAGCAGCTTAGGGGGGGCGTTCCGGGAGACCCAGTACTTC
CDR3 protein: CASSLGGAFRETQYF

D gene: -
V gene: TRBV4-1
J gene: TRBJ2-6
clone size: few
CDR3 length: 16
CDR3 DNA: TGCGCCAGCAGCCAAGATCTGGGGTCTGGGGCCAACGTCCTGACTTTC
CDR3 protein: CASSQDLGSGANVLTF

D gene: -
V gene: TRBV7-4
J gene: TRBJ2-1
clone size: -
CDR3 length: 14
CDR3 DNA: TGTGCCAGCAGCTTAGCCGGTAGCTACAATAAGCAGTTTTTC
CDR3 protein: CASSLAGSYNKQFF

D gene: -
V gene: TRBV7-9
J gene: TRBJ2-1
clone size: -
CDR3 length: 11
CDR3 DNA: TGTGCCAGCAGTGGGAGCAATGAGCAGTTCTTC
CDR3 protein: CASSGSNEQFF

D gene: -
V gene: TRBV12-3/TRBV12-4
J gene: TRBJ2-3
clone size: many
CDR3 length: 15
CDR3 DNA: TGTGCCAGCACCCCCCGAGGGGGACCGGCAGATACGCAGTATTTT
CDR3 protein: CASTPRGGPADTQYF

D gene: -
V gene: TRBV7-6
J gene: TRBJ1-5
clone size: once
CDR3 length: 12
CDR3 DNA: TGTGCAAGCAGCTTAGGCGCTTTGCCCCAGCATTTT
CDR3 protein: CASSLGALPQHF

D gene: -
V gene: TRBV6-2/TRBV6-3
J gene: TRBJ1-2
clone size: -
CDR3 length: 14
CDR3 DNA: TGTTCACGCAGTTACTCGATAGGGACGGATGGCTACACCTTC
CDR3 protein: CSRSYSIGTDGYTF

D gene: TRBD2
V gene: TRBV12-3/TRBV12-4
J gene: TRBJ2-4
clone size: -
CDR3 length: 15
CDR3 DNA: TGTGCCAGCAAAGCGGGGGGCGGAGCCAAAAACATTCAGTACTTC
CDR3 protein: CASKAGGGAKNIQYF

D gene: -
V gene: TRBV6-6
J gene: TRBJ2-5
clone size: -
CDR3 length: 16
CDR3 DNA: TGTGCCAGCAGTTACGGGACACTCCAGAGAGGAGAGACCCAGTACTTC
CDR3 protein: CASSYGTLQRGETQYF

D gene: -
V gene: TRBV19
J gene: TRBJ2-1
clone size: few
CDR3 length: 13
CDR3 DNA: TGTGCCAGTAGTATAGGGGCGTCCGATGAGCAGTTCTTC
CDR3 protein: CASSIGASDEQFF

D gene: TRBD2
V gene: TRBV10-3
J gene: TRBJ2-1
clone size: -
CDR3 length: 15
CDR3 DNA: TGTGCCATCAGTGATTCGCTAGCGGACTACAATGAGCAGTTCTTC
CDR3 protein: CAISDSLADYNEQFF

D gene: -
V gene: TRBV7-7
J gene: TRBJ2-4
clone size: -
CDR3 length: 16
CDR3 DNA: TGTGCTAACGGGACGGACCTTACCTTAGCCAAAAACATTCAGTACTTC
CDR3 protein: CANGTDLTLAKNIQYF

D gene: -
V gene: TRBV25-1
J gene: TRBJ2-4
clone size: many
CDR3 length: 16
CDR3 DNA: TGTGCCAGCAGTGAAAATGTGGGGGCCGTCAAAAACATTCAGTACTTC
CDR3 protein: CASSENVGAVKNIQYF

D gene: -
V gene: TRBV2
J gene: TRBJ2-2
clone size: many
CDR3 length: 13
CDR3 DNA: TGTGCCAGCAGCTACAGAACTACCGGGGAGCTGTTTTTT
CDR3 protein: CASSYRTTGELFF

D gene: TRBD1
V gene: TRBV7-9
J gene: TRBJ1-1
clone size: -
CDR3 length: 15
CDR3 DNA: TGTGCCAGCAGCTCAGAACAGGGGAGCGGGACTGAAGCTTTCTTT
CDR3 protein: CASSSEQGSGTEAFF

D gene: -
V gene: TRBV27
J gene: TRBJ1-5
clone size: -
CDR3 length: 16
CDR3 DNA: TGTGCCAGCAGTGCCCGGACAGTAAATAGCAATCAGCCCCAGCATTTT
CDR3 protein: CASSARTVNSNQPQHF

D gene: TRBD1
V gene: TRBV7-9
J gene: TRBJ2-1
clone size: -
CDR3 length: 17
CDR3 DNA: TGTGCCAGCAGCCCCCTCCCCCGGGCAGGGGGCGGCAATGAGCAGTTCTTC
CDR3 protein: CASSPLPRAGGGNEQFF

D gene: -
V gene: TRBV9
J gene: TRBJ1-6
clone size: -
CDR3 length: 15
CDR3 DNA: TGTGCCAGCAGCGTAGCCCCCAGGGAGAATTCACCCCTCCACTTT
CDR3 protein: CASSVAPRENSPLHF